One sample yielded the 24 T cell receptor beta chains listed below, sequenced in a study of blood T cell repertoires in COVID-19 (dated by TCRdb to 2018 to 2021). The receptor library was made with the immunoSEQ multiplex PCR assay. This is the immuneACCESS table as TCRdb keeps it, with only in-frame sequences that have V and J called. A part of the clones is gone; compared with another copy, unresolved V genes explain less than half, and the rest is unexplained. The sample table shows 250,000 to 350,000 clones, and 85% to 90% are seen once. The leading ten clones occupy about 10% of the sample. Sequenced input: PBMCs or T cells enriched from blood (not recorded which). The source of these receptors is a woman between 18 and 29 years old who had recovered from COVID-19.

V and J are TRBV7-8 and TRBJ1-1, with D maybe TRBD1 (6 bases). The V gene lost 4 bases and the J gene lost 0 bases, with 12 bases spanning the gap. This CDR3 contains 15 residues. Germline V gene lookup returns CDR1 SGHVS and CDR2 FQNEAQ. The CDR3 nucleotides read TGTGCCAGCAGCTCACTGACAGGCATGAACACTGAAGCTTTCTTT. Amino acid sequence: CASSSLTGMNTEAFF.

This rearrangement joins TRBV30 to TRBJ1-1; D not certain. There are 15 residues in the CDR3. Germline CDR1 is GTSNPN and CDR2 is SVGIG (reference sequence). Trimming cost V 5 bases and J 1 base, with 17 bases left between them. CDR3: CAWPAHPNTNTEAFF. The CDR3 DNA reads TGTGCCTGGCCCGCCCACCCTAATACGAACACTGAAGCTTTCTTT.

The genes are TRBV5-5 and TRBJ1-2; no reliable D call. V was pared by 2 bases and J by 7 bases, with 18 bases between. The CDR3 loop spans 15 amino acids. CDR1 is SGHKS, CDR2 YYEKEE, per germline (reference sequence). The CDR3 DNA follows: TGTGCCAGCAGCTTTAACGGGATGTCGGATCGTGGCTACACCTTC. Its translation is CASSFNGMSDRGYTF.

The rearrangement uses TRBV7-8 and TRBJ1-2, with TRBD1 matching over 8 bases. This CDR3 spans 13 amino acids. CDR1 and CDR2 (germline): SGHVS, FQNEAQ. V shed 4 bases, J shed 6 bases, and the junction held 4 bases outside the gene matches. CDR3 nucleotides: TGTGCCAGCAGCTCTAACAGGGGGGATGGCTACACCTTC. Protein sequence: CASSSNRGDGYTF.

The J gene is TRBJ2-7, the V gene TRBV2, with TRBD1 matching 7 bases. V trimming: 8 bases; J trimming: 3 bases; junction bases outside the gene matches: 4. The CDR3 is 12 residues long. Looked up from germline, CDR1 is SNHLY and CDR2 is FYNNEI. The CDR3 spells CASGRQGYEQYF. CDR3 bases: TGTGCCAGCGGCCGACAGGGCTACGAGCAGTACTTC.

The V and J genes are TRBV3-1 (or the pseudogene TRBV3-2) and TRBJ1-1, with D possibly TRBD1 on 5 matching bases. V was shortened by 4 bases and J by 2 bases, with 17 bases between the two germline ends. Germline V gene sequence: CDR1 LGHDT, CDR2 YNNKEL (reference sequence). The CDR3 runs 16 residues. CDR3 nucleotides: TGTGCCAGCAGCCCGACAGTCTACTTTCTTAACACTGAAGCTTTCTTT. Amino acids: CASSPTVYFLNTEAFF.

This clone has just a few counts. The rearrangement uses TRBV7-3 and TRBJ1-3; D unclear. This CDR3 is built from 14 residues. Per germline, CDR1 SGHTA and CDR2 FQGTGA. V was trimmed by 4 bases and J by 4 bases, leaving 11 bases between them. In DNA form, the CDR3 reads TGTGCCAGCAGCTCAGGTTCAGAAGGAAACACCATATATTTT. Residues: CASSSGSEGNTIYF.

In nucleotides, the CDR3 is TGCGCCAGCAGTGATTCCGGGACAGGACCCGGGGAGCTGTTTTTT. Translation gives CASSDSGTGPGELFF. The J gene is TRBJ2-2, the V gene TRBV10-2, with TRBD1 matching over 8 bases. The CDR3 totals 15 residues. Trimming removed 3 bases from V and 6 bases from J; junction bases left unmatched: 6. Germline CDR1 WSHSY, CDR2 SAAADI.

The chain combines TRBV7-8 with TRBJ2-2, with 7 bases matching TRBD1. Germline V gives CDR1 SGHVS, CDR2 FQNEAQ. The CDR3 consists of 16 residues. The trim removed 5 bases at V and 4 bases at J, leaving 10 bases unmatched. The chain's CDR3 is CASSHFLTGVTGELFF. The DNA for the CDR3 is TGTGCCAGCAGCCATTTTCTAACAGGGGTCACCGGGGAGCTGTTTTTT. The full variable domain, in which reference TRBV7-8 and TRBJ2-2 provide the parts outside the CDR3, is GAGVSQSPRYKVAKRGQDVALRCDPISGHVSLFWYQQALGQGPEFLTYFQNEAQLDKSGLPSDRFFAERPEGSVSTLKIQRTQQEDSAVYLCASSHFLTGVTGELFFGEGSRLTVL.

DNA for the CDR3: TGTGCCAGCAGCCCCCCTTCTCATGAAAAACTGTTTTTT. This codes for CASSPPSHEKLFF. The rearrangement joins TRBV11-2 to TRBJ1-4; D is uncertain. The germline V gene encodes CDR1 SGHAT and CDR2 FQNNGV. The CDR3 has 13 residues. The V end was cut by 5 bases, the J end by 6 bases, with 10 bases between.

This chain joins TRBV9 and TRBJ1-2, with D possibly TRBD1 on 6 matching bases. CDR3 length: 14 amino acids. Germline CDR1 is SGDLS and CDR2 is YYNGEE. The ends were cut back, 3 bases at V and 2 bases at J, with 11 bases in the middle. The chain's CDR3 is CASSATGQNYGYTF. The CDR3 DNA reads TGTGCCAGCAGCGCGACCGGACAGAACTATGGCTACACCTTC.

The chain joins TRBV13 to TRBJ1-1; 8 nucleotides align to TRBD1. This CDR3 spans 13 amino acids. Germline CDR1 PRHDT, CDR2 FYEKMQ (reference sequence). V dropped 5 bases and J dropped 4; count of bases not matched to a gene: 3. CDR3: CASSQGQGTEAFF. CDR3 bases: TGTGCCAGCAGCCAAGGACAGGGCACTGAAGCTTTCTTT.

This chain uses TRBV5-1 with TRBJ2-2; 9 bases line up with TRBD1. The germline V gene has CDR1 SGHRS and CDR2 YFSETQ. This CDR3 has 16 residues. V was pared by 1 base and J by 1 base, with 2 bases of the junction left unmatched. The CDR3: CASSLMGQGNTGELFF. CDR3 DNA: TGCGCCAGCAGCTTGATGGGACAGGGGAACACCGGGGAGCTGTTTTTT.

The chain has TRBV7-2 and TRBJ1-6; TRBD1 might be the D (6 bases). Germline V lookup: CDR1 SGHTA, CDR2 FQGNSA. The CDR3 has 15 amino acids. V was shortened by 1 base and J by 6 bases, with 10 bases between the two germline ends. This CDR3 is CASSLGTVFNSPLHF. The DNA for the CDR3 is TGTGCCAGCAGCTTAGGGACAGTTTTTAATTCACCCCTCCACTTT.

The V gene is TRBV24-1, the J gene TRBJ2-1, with 9 positions matching TRBD1. Trimming cost V 4 bases and J 3 bases; bases outside gene matches: 9. The germline V gene has CDR1 KGHDR and CDR2 SFDVKD. CDR3 size: 17 residues. CDR3 bases: TGTGCCACCAGTGACCCCTTCGACAGGGGGAGCTACAATGAGCAGTTCTTC. Translated, it gives CATSDPFDRGSYNEQFF.

The chain joins TRBV19 to TRBJ1-6, with D possibly TRBD1 on 5 matching bases. CDR3 length equals 15 residues. V was clipped by 5 bases and J by 9 bases, with 17 bases between them. Germline CDR1 is LNHDA and CDR2 is SQIVND (reference sequence). CDR3 bases: TGTGCCAGTAGTTCCCAGGCCCCAGGGATTTCACCCCTCCACTTT. Translating it yields CASSSQAPGISPLHF.

This chain uses TRBV5-1 with TRBJ2-7; the D is unclear. The V and J ends lost 2 bases and 0 bases respectively, with 9 bases between them. From germline, CDR1 is SGHRS and CDR2 YFSETQ. This CDR3 is 14 amino acids long. CDR3 nucleotides: TGCGCCAGCAGCTTCGTCATAGCCTCCTACGAGCAGTACTTC. Its translation is CASSFVIASYEQYF. The full variable domain, rest sourced from reference TRBV5-1 and TRBJ2-7, is KAGVTQTPRYLIKTRGQQVTLSCSPISGHRSVSWYQQTPGQGLQFLFEYFSETQRNKGNFPGRFSGRQFSNSRSEMNVSTLELGDSALYLCASSFVIASYEQYFGPGTRLTVT.

Details on this clone: Other DNA sequences in the sample encode the same CDR3. This rearrangement joins TRBV19 to TRBJ2-3; TRBD2 might be the D (5 bases). V shed 6 bases and J shed 0 bases, with 13 bases lying between them. The germline V gene has CDR1 LNHDA and CDR2 SQIVND (reference sequence). CDR3 length: 15 amino acids. The DNA for the CDR3 is TGTGCCAGTAGCTCGGCGGGTTTTAGCACAGATACGCAGTATTTT. Protein product: CASSSAGFSTDTQYF.

The chain has TRBV9 and TRBJ1-1; possible D gene TRBD1, 6 bases. V was trimmed by 0 bases and J by 3 bases, leaving 9 bases between them. This CDR3 comprises 14 residues. Per the germline V gene, CDR1 is SGDLS and CDR2 is YYNGEE. CDR3 in amino acids: CASSVADSYTEAFF. Written as DNA, the CDR3 is TGTGCCAGCAGCGTAGCGGACAGTTACACTGAAGCTTTCTTT.

The chain couples TRBV27 to TRBJ2-1, with a possible D match to TRBD2 (6 bases). The CDR3 loop spans 20 amino acids. Germline assignment: CDR1 MNHEY and CDR2 SMNVEV (reference sequence). Trimming removed 1 base at V and 7 bases at J, with 29 bases between. The CDR3 protein is CASSLFPNPPGPRGSNEQFF. The CDR3 nucleotides read TGTGCCAGCAGTTTATTCCCTAACCCTCCGGGCCCTCGGGGGTCGAATGAGCAGTTCTTC.

The rearrangement links TRBV7-6 to TRBJ2-1; TRBD1 agrees at 7 bases. Germline V CDR1 and CDR2: SGHVS, FNYEAQ. V shed 1 base and J 10 bases; nucleotides not matched to a gene: 1. The CDR3 is made up of 12 amino acids. This CDR3 reads CASSLVQGEQFF. For the CDR3, the DNA is TGTGCCAGCAGCTTAGTACAGGGGGAGCAGTTCTTC.

The rearrangement joins TRBV5-8 to TRBJ2-7, with 9 bases lining up with TRBD1. The V and J ends lost 4 bases and 2 bases, in that order; junction bases with no gene match: 7. This CDR3 contains 15 residues. Germline lookup yields CDR1 SGHTS and CDR2 YDEGEE. The CDR3 DNA follows: TGTGCCAGCAGCCCCGGGACAGGGACCACCTACGAGCAGTACTTC. This sequence encodes CASSPGTGTTYEQYF.

The chain combines TRBV28 with TRBJ1-2, with 8 bases matching TRBD1. The junction had 8 bases not matched to a gene; V was cut back by 6 bases and J by 5 bases. Looked up from germline, CDR1 is MDHEN and CDR2 is SYDVKM. This CDR3 is 14 amino acids long. CDR3 in amino acids: CASRQGQGAYGYTF. In nucleotides, the CDR3 is TGTGCCAGCAGGCAAGGGCAGGGGGCATATGGCTACACCTTC.

This clone was recorded once. This chain joins TRBV5-4 and TRBJ2-2; TRBD2 matches 7 bases. Trimming cost V 2 bases and J 0 bases; bases outside gene matches: 1. CDR1 and CDR2 from the germline V gene are SGHNT and YYREEE (reference sequence). This CDR3 contains 15 residues. In DNA form, the CDR3 reads TGTGCCAGCAGCTTAGGGACTACGAACACCGGGGAGCTGTTTTTT. Translation: CASSLGTTNTGELFF.